Listed below are T cell receptor beta chains from one sample, sequenced in a study of blood T cell repertoires in COVID-19. Sequencing used immunoSEQ multiplex PCR; TCRdb keeps in-frame clones, though not all of them. In the table there are under 40,000 clones, more than 70% of which are singletons. The sequenced material came from peripheral blood. The receptors originated from a man between 65 and 85 years old with active COVID-19. CDR3s leave out the opening cysteine and the closing phenylalanine or tryptophan.

J | V | CDR3
TRBJ1-6 | TRBV5-8 | ASSLVGQDRPLH
TRBJ1-6 | TRBV3-1/TRBV3-2 | ASSQGAGSPLH
TRBJ2-7 | TRBV7-8 | ASSYQGGPYEQY
TRBJ2-2 | TRBV6-2/TRBV6-3 | ASSYGHTSGELF
TRBJ1-2 | TRBV4-1 | ASSQDRLGAGYT
TRBJ2-7 | TRBV28 | ASSLFSAGRNEQY
TRBJ2-2 | TRBV11-2 | ASSGLAGGVGELF
TRBJ2-7 | TRBV6-2/TRBV6-3 | ASSRTSGTSYEQY
TRBJ1-1 | TRBV18 | ASSPDRKNTEAF
TRBJ2-1 | TRBV7-3 | ASSSGGGPYNEQF
TRBJ2-7 | TRBV28 | ASSLKDRGVHEQY
TRBJ2-3 | TRBV7-2 | ASSLAGGTLTDTQY
TRBJ1-4 | TRBV5-1 | ASSLYRGANEKLF
TRBJ2-1 | TRBV27 | ASSPRDSLF
TRBJ2-3 | TRBV7-8 | ASSKQRARGTDTQY
TRBJ2-5 | TRBV4-2 | ASSQDAWTSGQETQY
TRBJ2-3 | TRBV7-2 | ASSLQGAVGTDTQY
TRBJ2-3 | TRBV5-1 | ASRGGVDTQY
TRBJ1-6 | TRBV19 | ASSIGIPRQGLNSPLH
TRBJ1-3 | TRBV7-2 | ASSDHRAPSGNTIY
TRBJ2-1 | TRBV5-5 | ASSRTSGRGFEQF
TRBJ2-3 | TRBV4-1 | ASSPGRDRGTDTQY
TRBJ2-5 | TRBV6-2/TRBV6-3 | ASSPTRARRETQY
TRBJ2-5 | TRBV6-5 | ASSYSRTSGQETQY
TRBJ2-1 | TRBV7-6 | ASRPLAGASYNEQF
TRBJ2-7 | TRBV27 | ASSLKWGAVGSYEQY
TRBJ1-5 | TRBV7-8 | ASSVLGGVEGNQPQH
TRBJ2-1 | TRBV10-3 | AISEGLAGGSSYNEQF
TRBJ2-1 | TRBV6-1 | ASREGASSYNEQF
TRBJ2-7 | TRBV4-2 | ASSQAQAYEQY
TRBJ2-5 | TRBV18 | ASSLQTGEETQY
TRBJ1-4 | TRBV18 | ASSRAGEKLF
TRBJ2-5 | TRBV7-2 | ASSSSGLGFLETQY